A single TCR beta chain is shown here with its context. This CDR3 region has 16 residues. V dropped 1 base and J dropped 4 bases, with 16 bases sitting between them. Germline V gives CDR1 SEHNR, CDR2 FQNEAQ (reference sequence). The table came from immunoSEQ multiplex PCR; TCRdb's copy has only in-frame clones and leaves some out. The data show some 150,000 clones, about nine tenths seen once. These data come from a study of blood T cell repertoires in COVID-19. Sequenced: peripheral blood. The TCR originated in a woman in her sixties who had recovered from COVID-19. The rearrangement uses TRBV7-9 and TRBJ1-2, with D perhaps matching TRBD1 (6 bases). The CDR3 nucleotides read TGTGCCAGCAGCTTAGGCCACCAGGGGTTCGGCTATGGCTACACCTTC. Its protein is CASSLGHQGFGYGYTF.